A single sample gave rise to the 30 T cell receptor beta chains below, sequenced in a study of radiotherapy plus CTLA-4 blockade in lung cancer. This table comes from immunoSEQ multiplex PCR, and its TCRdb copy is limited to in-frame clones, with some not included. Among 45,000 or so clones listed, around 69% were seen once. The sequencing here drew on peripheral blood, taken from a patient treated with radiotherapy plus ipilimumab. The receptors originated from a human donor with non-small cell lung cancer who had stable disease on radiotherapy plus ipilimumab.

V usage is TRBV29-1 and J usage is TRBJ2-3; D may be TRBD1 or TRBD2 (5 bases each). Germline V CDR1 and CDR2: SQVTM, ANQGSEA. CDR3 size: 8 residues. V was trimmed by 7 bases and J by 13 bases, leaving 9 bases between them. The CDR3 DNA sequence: TGCAGCGGGGGGACGGAGTATTTT. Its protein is CSGGTEYF.

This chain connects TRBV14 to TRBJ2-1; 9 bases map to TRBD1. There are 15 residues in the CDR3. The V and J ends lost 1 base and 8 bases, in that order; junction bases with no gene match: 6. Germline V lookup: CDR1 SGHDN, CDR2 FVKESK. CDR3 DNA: TGTGCCAGCAGCCAAGTGGACAGGGGTGGGTATGAGCAGTTCTTC. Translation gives CASSQVDRGGYEQFF.

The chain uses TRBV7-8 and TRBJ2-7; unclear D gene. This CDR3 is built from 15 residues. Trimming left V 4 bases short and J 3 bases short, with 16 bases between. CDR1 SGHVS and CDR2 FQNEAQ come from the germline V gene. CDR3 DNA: TGTGCCAGCAGCTCCGACACCATCACTTACTACGAGCAGTACTTC. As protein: CASSSDTITYYEQYF.

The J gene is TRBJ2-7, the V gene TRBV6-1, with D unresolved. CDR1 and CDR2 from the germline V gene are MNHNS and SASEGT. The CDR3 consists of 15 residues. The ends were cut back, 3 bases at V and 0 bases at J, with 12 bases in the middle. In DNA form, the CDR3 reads TGTGCCAGCAGTGAGGGGTGGATGGCCTCCTACGAGCAGTACTTC. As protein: CASSEGWMASYEQYF.

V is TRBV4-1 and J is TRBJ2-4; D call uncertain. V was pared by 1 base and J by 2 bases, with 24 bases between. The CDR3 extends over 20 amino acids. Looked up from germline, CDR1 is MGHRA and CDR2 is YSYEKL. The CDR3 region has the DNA TGCGCCAGCAGCCAAGGGCGACTTAAAGGGCCGTCGTTACCCAAAAACATTCAGTACTTC. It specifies CASSQGRLKGPSLPKNIQYF.

This CDR3 reads CASSTMGGQPGTEAFF. CDR3 sequence (DNA): TGCGCCAGCAGCACAATGGGGGGACAGCCGGGCACTGAAGCTTTCTTT. The chain carries TRBV5-1 and TRBJ1-1; 7 nucleotides line up with TRBD1. Losses at the gene ends were 4 bases for V and 4 bases for J; bases not matched to a gene: 13. The CDR3 consists of 16 residues. Germline CDR1 SGHRS, CDR2 YFSETQ.

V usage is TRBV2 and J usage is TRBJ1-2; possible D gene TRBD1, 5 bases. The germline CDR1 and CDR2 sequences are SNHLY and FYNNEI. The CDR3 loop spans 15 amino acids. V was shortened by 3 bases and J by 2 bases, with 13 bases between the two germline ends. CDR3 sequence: CASSDSLGTNYGYTF. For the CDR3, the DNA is TGTGCCAGCAGTGACTCCCTGGGGACGAACTATGGCTACACCTTC. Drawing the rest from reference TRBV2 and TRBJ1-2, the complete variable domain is EPEVTQTPSHQVTQMGQEVILRCVPISNHLYFYWYRQILGQKVEFLVSFYNNEISEKSEIFDDQFSVERPDGSNFTLKIRSTKLEDSAMYFCASSDSLGTNYGYTFGSGTRLTVV.

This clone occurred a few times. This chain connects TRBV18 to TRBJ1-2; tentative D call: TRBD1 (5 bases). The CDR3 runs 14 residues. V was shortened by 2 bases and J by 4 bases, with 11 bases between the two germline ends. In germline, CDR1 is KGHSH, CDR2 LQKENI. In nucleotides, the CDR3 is TGTGCCAGCTCACCATCGAGGGGCTCCTATGGCTACACCTTC. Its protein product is CASSPSRGSYGYTF.

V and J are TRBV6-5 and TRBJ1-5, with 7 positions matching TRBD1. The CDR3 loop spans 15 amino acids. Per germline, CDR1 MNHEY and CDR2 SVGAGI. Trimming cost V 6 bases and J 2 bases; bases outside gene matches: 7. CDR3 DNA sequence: TGTGCCAGCAGAGCCACAGGGGCCGGCAATCAGCCCCAGCATTTT. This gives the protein CASRATGAGNQPQHF.

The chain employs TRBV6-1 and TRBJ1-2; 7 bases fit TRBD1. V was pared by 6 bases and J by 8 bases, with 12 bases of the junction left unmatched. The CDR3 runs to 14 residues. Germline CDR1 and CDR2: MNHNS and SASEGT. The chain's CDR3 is CASSPFRGLRGYTF. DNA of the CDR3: TGTGCCAGCAGCCCCTTTAGGGGGCTAAGGGGCTACACCTTC.

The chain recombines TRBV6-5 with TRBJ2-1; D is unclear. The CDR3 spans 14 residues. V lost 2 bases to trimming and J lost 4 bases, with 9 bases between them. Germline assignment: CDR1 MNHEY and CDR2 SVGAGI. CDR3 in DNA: TGTGCCAGCAGTTACCTGGCAGCTTACAATGAGCAGTTCTTC. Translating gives CASSYLAAYNEQFF.

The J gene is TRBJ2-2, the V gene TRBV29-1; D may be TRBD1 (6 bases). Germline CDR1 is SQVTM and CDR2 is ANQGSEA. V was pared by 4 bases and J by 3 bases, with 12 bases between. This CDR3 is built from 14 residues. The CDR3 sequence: CSVAPNRDTGELFF. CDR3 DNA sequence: TGCAGCGTTGCCCCTAACAGGGACACCGGGGAGCTGTTTTTT.

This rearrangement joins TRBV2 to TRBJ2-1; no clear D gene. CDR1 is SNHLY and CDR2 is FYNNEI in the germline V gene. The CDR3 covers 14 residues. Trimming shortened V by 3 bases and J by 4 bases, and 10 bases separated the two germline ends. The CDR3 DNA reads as TGTGCCAGCAGTGAGATCACTTTTTACAATGAGCAGTTCTTC. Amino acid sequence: CASSEITFYNEQFF.

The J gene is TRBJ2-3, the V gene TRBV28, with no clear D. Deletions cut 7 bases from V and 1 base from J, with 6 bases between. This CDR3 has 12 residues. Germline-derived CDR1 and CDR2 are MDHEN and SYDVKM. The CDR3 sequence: CASIEGTDTQYF. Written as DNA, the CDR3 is TGTGCCAGCATTGAGGGCACAGATACGCAGTATTTT.

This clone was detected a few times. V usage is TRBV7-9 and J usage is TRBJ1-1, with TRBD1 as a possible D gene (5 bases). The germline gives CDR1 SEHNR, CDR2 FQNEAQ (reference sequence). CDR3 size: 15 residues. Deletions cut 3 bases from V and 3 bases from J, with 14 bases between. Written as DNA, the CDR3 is TGTGCCAGCAGCTTCCCGGCAGGGAGGGACACTGAAGCTTTCTTT. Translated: CASSFPAGRDTEAFF.

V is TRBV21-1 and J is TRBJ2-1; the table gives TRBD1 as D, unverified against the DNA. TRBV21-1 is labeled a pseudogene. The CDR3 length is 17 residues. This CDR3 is CASSNIQVPSSYNEQFF. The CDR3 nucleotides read TGTGCCAGCAGCAACATACAGGTTCCTAGCTCCTACAATGAGCAGTTCTTC.

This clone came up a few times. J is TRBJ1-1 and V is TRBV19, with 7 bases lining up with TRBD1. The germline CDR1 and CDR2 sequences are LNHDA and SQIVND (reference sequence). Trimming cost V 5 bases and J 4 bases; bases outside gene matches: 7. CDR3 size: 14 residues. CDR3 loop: CASSVTGVATEAFF. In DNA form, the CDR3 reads TGTGCCAGTAGTGTCACAGGGGTGGCCACTGAAGCTTTCTTT.

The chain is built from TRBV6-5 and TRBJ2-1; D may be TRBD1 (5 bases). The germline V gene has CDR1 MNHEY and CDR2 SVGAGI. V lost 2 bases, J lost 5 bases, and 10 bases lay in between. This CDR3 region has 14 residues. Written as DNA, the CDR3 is TGTGCCAGCAGTTACCACAGGCGAAACAATGAGCAGTTCTTC. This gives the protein CASSYHRRNNEQFF.

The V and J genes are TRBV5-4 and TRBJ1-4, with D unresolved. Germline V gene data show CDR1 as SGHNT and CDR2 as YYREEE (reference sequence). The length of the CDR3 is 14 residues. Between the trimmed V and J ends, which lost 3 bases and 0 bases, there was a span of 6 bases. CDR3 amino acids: CASSSKSTNEKLFF. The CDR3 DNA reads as TGTGCCAGCAGCTCAAAGTCAACTAATGAAAAACTGTTTTTT. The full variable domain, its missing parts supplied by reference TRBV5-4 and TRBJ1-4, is ETGVTQSPTHLIKTRGQQVTLRCSSQSGHNTVSWYQQALGQGPQFIFQYYREEENGRGNFPPRFSGLQFPNYSSELNVNALELDDSALYLCASSSKSTNEKLFFGSGTQLSVL.

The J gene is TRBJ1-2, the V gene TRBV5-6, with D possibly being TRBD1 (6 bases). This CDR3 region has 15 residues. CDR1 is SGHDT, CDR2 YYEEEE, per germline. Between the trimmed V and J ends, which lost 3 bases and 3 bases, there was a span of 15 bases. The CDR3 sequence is CASSYGGLLDYGYTF. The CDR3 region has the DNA TGTGCCAGCAGCTATGGGGGGCTCCTAGACTATGGCTACACCTTC. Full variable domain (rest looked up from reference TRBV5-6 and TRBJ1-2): DAGVTQSPTHLIKTRGQQVTLRCSPKSGHDTVSWYQQALGQGPQFIFQYYEEEERQRGNFPDRFSGHQFPNYSSELNVNALLLGDSALYLCASSYGGLLDYGYTFGSGTRLTVV.

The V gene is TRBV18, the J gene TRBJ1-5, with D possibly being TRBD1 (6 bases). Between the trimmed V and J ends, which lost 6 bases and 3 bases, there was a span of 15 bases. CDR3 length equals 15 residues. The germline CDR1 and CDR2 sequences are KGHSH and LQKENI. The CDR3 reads CASSTVGGLNQPQHF. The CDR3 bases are TGTGCCAGCTCGACAGTGGGGGGCCTCAATCAGCCCCAGCATTTT.

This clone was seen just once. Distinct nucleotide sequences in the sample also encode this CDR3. The CDR3 DNA follows: TGTGCCAGCAGCTTGGATCCCGGGACAAAGCTTCGCGAGCAGTACGTC. It codes for CASSLDPGTKLREQYV. The genes are TRBV5-1 and TRBJ2-7, with D perhaps TRBD1 (6 bases). This CDR3 region has 16 residues. Germline values: CDR1 SGHRS, CDR2 YFSETQ.

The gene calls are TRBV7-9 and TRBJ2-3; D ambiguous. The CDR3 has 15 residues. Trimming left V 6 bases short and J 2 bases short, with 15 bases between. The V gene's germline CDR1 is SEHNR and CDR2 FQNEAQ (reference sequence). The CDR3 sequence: CASSLNSRYTDTQYF. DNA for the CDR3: TGTGCCAGCAGTTTAAACTCTAGATACACAGATACGCAGTATTTT.

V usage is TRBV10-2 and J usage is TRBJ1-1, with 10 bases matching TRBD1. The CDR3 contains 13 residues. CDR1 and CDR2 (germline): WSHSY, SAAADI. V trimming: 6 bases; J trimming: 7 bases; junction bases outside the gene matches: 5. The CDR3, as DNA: TGCGCCAGCAGCCTGGGACAGGGGAGTGAAGCTTTCTTT. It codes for CASSLGQGSEAFF.

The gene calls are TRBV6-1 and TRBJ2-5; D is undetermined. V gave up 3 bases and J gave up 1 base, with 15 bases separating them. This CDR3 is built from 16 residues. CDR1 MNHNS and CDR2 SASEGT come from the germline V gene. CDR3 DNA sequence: TGTGCCAGCAGTGATAGGCAGGTCACTCTCCAAGAGACCCAGTACTTC. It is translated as CASSDRQVTLQETQYF.

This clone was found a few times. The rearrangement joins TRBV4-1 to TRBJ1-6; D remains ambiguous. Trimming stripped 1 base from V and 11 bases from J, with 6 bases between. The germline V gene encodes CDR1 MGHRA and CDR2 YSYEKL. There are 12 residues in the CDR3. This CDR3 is CASSQGIAPLHF. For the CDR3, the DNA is TGCGCCAGCAGCCAAGGAATCGCACCCCTCCACTTT.

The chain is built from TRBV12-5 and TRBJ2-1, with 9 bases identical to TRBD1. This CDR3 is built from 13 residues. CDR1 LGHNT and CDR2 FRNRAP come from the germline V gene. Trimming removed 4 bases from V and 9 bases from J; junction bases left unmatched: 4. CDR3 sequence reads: CASGYRGLGEQFF. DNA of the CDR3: TGTGCTAGTGGTTACAGGGGGCTCGGTGAGCAGTTCTTC.

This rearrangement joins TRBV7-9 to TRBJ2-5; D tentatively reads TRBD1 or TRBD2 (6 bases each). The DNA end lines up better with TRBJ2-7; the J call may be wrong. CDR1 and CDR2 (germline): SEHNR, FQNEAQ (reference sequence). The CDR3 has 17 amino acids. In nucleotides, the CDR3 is TGTGCCAGCAGCTTGGGGGTGGCGGGACAACTGTCCTACGAGCAGTACTTC. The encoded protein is CASSLGVAGQLSYEQYF.

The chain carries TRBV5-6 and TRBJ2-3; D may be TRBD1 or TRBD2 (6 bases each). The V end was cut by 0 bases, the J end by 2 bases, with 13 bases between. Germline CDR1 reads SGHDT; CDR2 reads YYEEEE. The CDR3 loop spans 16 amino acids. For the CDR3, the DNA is TGTGCCAGCAGCTTGGCGGGGGCCGGCTTCACAGATACGCAGTATTTT. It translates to CASSLAGAGFTDTQYF.

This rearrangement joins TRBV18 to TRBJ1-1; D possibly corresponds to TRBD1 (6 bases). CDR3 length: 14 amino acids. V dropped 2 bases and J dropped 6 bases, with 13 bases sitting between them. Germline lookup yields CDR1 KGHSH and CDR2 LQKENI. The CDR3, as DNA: TGTGCCAGCTCACCAGATCAGGGGATCGCTGAAGCTTTCTTT. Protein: CASSPDQGIAEAFF.